The next 15 T cell receptor beta chains were all read from a single sample in a study of technical replicates of blood from several donors. Some clones are missing from TCRdb's copy, which holds only in-frame ones; the method was immunoSEQ multiplex PCR. The table has roughly 70,000 clones, under 98% seen once. Sequences were obtained from T cells isolated from PBMCs. The origin of the receptors is a human donor in good health.

The chain carries TRBV10-3 and TRBJ1-1, with D tentatively TRBD1 (5 bases). Germline values: CDR1 ENHRY, CDR2 SYGVKD. The CDR3 extends over 11 amino acids. V lost 6 bases and J 11 bases, leaving 13 bases between the germline ends. The CDR3 nucleotides are TGTGCCATCAGCGAAACAGGATCGGCTTTCTTT. Protein: CAISETGSAFF.

The genes are TRBV28 and TRBJ1-1; D may be TRBD1 (5 bases). V was trimmed by 2 bases and J by 1 base, leaving 11 bases between them. Germline lookup yields CDR1 MDHEN and CDR2 SYDVKM. CDR3 length equals 15 residues. The CDR3: CASSLIGGANTEAFF. The CDR3 coding sequence is TGTGCCAGCAGTTTAATCGGAGGGGCGAACACTGAAGCTTTCTTT.

The V gene is TRBV6-1, the J gene TRBJ1-4, with D tentatively TRBD1 (6 bases). CDR1 MNHNS and CDR2 SASEGT come from the germline V gene. This CDR3 is built from 15 residues. Trimming left V 6 bases short and J 1 base short, with 12 bases between. CDR3 nucleotide sequence: TGTGCCAGCAGCACAGGGAGGGAAACTAATGAAAAACTGTTTTTT. It yields the protein CASSTGRETNEKLFF.

The DNA for the CDR3 is TGTGCCAGCAGCTTAAGGCCAGGCCACTCTGGGGCCAACGTCCTGACTTTC. This translates into CASSLRPGHSGANVLTF. V is TRBV11-3 and J is TRBJ2-6, with D unresolved. The CDR3 consists of 17 residues. Per the germline V gene, CDR1 is SGHNT and CDR2 is YENEEA. Trimming removed 2 bases from V and 0 bases from J, with 11 bases in between.

CDR3: CASSSLLAGAGETQYF. CDR3 DNA sequence: TGTGCCAGCAGCTCGCTACTAGCGGGAGCGGGGGAGACCCAGTACTTC. The chain is built from TRBV7-8 and TRBJ2-5; 11 bases match TRBD2. The length of the CDR3 is 16 residues. V dropped 4 bases and J dropped 5; count of bases not matched to a gene: 9. Per the germline V gene, CDR1 is SGHVS and CDR2 is FQNEAQ. The variable domain in full, completed from reference TRBV7-8 and TRBJ2-5, reads GAGVSQSPRYKVAKRGQDVALRCDPISGHVSLFWYQQALGQGPEFLTYFQNEAQLDKSGLPSDRFFAERPEGSVSTLKIQRTQQEDSAVYLCASSSLLAGAGETQYFGPGTRLLVL.

This chain links TRBV7-3 with TRBJ2-2; no reliable D call. V was shortened by 5 bases and J by 4 bases, with 5 bases between the two germline ends. The germline CDR1 and CDR2 sequences are SGHTA and FQGTGA. The CDR3 totals 12 residues. In nucleotides, the CDR3 is TGTGCCAGCAGCCCATCCACCGGGGAGCTGTTTTTT. Its translation: CASSPSTGELFF.

V and J are TRBV28 and TRBJ1-2, with D tentatively TRBD1 (6 bases). V shed 6 bases and J shed 0 bases, with 11 bases lying between them. Germline V gives CDR1 MDHEN, CDR2 SYDVKM. The CDR3 contains 14 residues. The CDR3 DNA is TGTGCCAGCAGCCTAGGGGGTTCTAACTATGGCTACACCTTC. Residues: CASSLGGSNYGYTF.

This clone was seen only once. The rearrangement joins TRBV6-4 to TRBJ2-1, with D perhaps matching TRBD2 (5 bases). Germline CDR1 and CDR2: MRHNA and SNTAGT. The V end lost 7 bases, the J end lost 0 bases, and 10 bases lay between the germline ends. The CDR3 is 14 residues long. The CDR3 here is CASTERSSYNEQFF. In DNA form, the CDR3 reads TGTGCCAGCACTGAGCGGAGCTCCTACAATGAGCAGTTCTTC.

V is TRBV30 and J is TRBJ2-5, with 8 nucleotides matching TRBD2. V was pared by 4 bases and J by 1 base, with 11 bases of the junction left unmatched. The CDR3 contains 16 residues. Germline CDR1 reads GTSNPN; CDR2 reads SVGIG (reference sequence). CDR3 amino acids: CAWTRYQAGVQETQYF. The CDR3 coding sequence is TGTGCCTGGACCAGATACCAAGCGGGAGTCCAAGAGACCCAGTACTTC. Full variable domain (rest looked up from reference TRBV30 and TRBJ2-5): SQTIHQWPATLVQPVGSPLSLECTVEGTSNPNLYWYRQAAGRGLQLLFYSVGIGQISSEVPQNLSASRPQDRQFILSSKKLLLSDSGFYLCAWTRYQAGVQETQYFGPGTRLLVL.

V and J are TRBV4-3 and TRBJ1-1, with 7 bases identical to TRBD1. The trim removed 4 bases at V and 2 bases at J, leaving 10 bases unmatched. The germline V gene has CDR1 LGHNA and CDR2 YSLEER. The CDR3 is made up of 16 amino acids. CDR3 in amino acids: CASSLGPGQENTEAFF. In DNA form, the CDR3 reads TGCGCCAGCAGCCTCGGGCCAGGACAGGAAAACACTGAAGCTTTCTTT.

The chain is built from TRBV19 and TRBJ1-5; TRBD1 is a possible D gene (6 bases). This CDR3 spans 13 amino acids. Looked up from germline, CDR1 is LNHDA and CDR2 is SQIVND (reference sequence). Trimming removed 7 bases from V and 6 bases from J, with 13 bases in between. In nucleotides, the CDR3 is TGTGCCAGTACCAAGGAGACAGGTCAGCCCCAGCATTTT. Translation gives CASTKETGQPQHF.

This chain joins TRBV7-9 and TRBJ2-7; no firm D call. CDR3 size: 11 residues. Trimming stripped 1 base from V and 7 bases from J, with 5 bases between. CDR1 and CDR2 (germline): SEHNR, FQNEAQ (reference sequence). This chain's CDR3 is CASSLDWEQYF. CDR3 DNA: TGTGCCAGCAGCTTAGACTGGGAGCAGTACTTC.

The J gene is TRBJ2-1, the V gene TRBV15; 8 nucleotides line up with TRBD2. Per the germline V gene, CDR1 is LNHNV and CDR2 is YYDKDF (reference sequence). The trim removed 1 base at V and 5 bases at J, leaving 10 bases unmatched. The CDR3 extends over 17 amino acids. This chain's CDR3 is CATSRGASGSSNNEQFF. CDR3 DNA sequence: TGTGCCACCAGCAGAGGGGCAAGCGGGAGTTCCAACAATGAGCAGTTCTTC. Looking up the rest from reference TRBV15 and TRBJ2-1 gives the full variable domain: DAMVIQNPRYQVTQFGKPVTLSCSQTLNHNVMYWYQQKSSQAPKLLFHYYDKDFNNEADTPDNFQSRRPNTSFCFLDIRSPGLGDTAMYLCATSRGASGSSNNEQFFGPGTRLTVL.

The gene calls are TRBV7-9 and TRBJ1-5; D is perhaps TRBD1 (5 bases). Germline-derived CDR1 and CDR2 are SEHNR and FQNEAQ (reference sequence). Trimming pared 8 bases from V and 0 bases from J, leaving 20 bases between. The CDR3 is 17 residues long. This chain's CDR3 is CASAGGTARDSNQPQHF. Written as DNA, the CDR3 is TGTGCCAGCGCGGGGGGGACGGCTAGGGATAGCAATCAGCCCCAGCATTTT. The full variable domain, with the rest looked up from reference TRBV7-9 and TRBJ1-5, is DTGVSQNPRHKITKRGQNVTFRCDPISEHNRLYWYRQTLGQGPEFLTYFQNEAQLEKSRLLSDRFSAERPKGSFSTLEIQRTEQGDSAMYLCASAGGTARDSNQPQHFGDGTRLSIL.

The genes are TRBV9 and TRBJ2-7, with 10 nucleotides matching TRBD2. The CDR3 is made up of 16 amino acids. Germline V gives CDR1 SGDLS, CDR2 YYNGEE. Unmatched junction bases numbered 11, after V lost 0 bases and J lost 8 bases. DNA for the CDR3: TGTGCCAGCAGCGTAGGACACCTAGCGGGAGCCGAACAGCAGTACTTC. Its protein is CASSVGHLAGAEQQYF.